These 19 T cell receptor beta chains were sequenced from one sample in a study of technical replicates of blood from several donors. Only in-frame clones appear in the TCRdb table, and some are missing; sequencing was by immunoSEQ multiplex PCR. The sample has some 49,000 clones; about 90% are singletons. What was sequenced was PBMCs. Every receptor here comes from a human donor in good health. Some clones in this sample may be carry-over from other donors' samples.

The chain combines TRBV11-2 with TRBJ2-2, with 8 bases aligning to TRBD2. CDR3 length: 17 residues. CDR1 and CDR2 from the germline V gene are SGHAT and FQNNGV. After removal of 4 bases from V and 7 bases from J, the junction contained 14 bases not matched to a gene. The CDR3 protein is CASSSHRTGGPGGELFF. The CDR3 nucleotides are TGTGCCAGCAGCTCCCACCGGACGGGGGGGCCGGGCGGGGAGCTGTTTTTT.

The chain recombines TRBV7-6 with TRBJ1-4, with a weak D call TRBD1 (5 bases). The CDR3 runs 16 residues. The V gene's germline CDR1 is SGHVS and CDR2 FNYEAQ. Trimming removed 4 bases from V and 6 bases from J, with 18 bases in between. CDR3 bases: TGTGCCAGCAGCTACCAACGCGGGGGTGGGGATGAAAAACTGTTTTTT. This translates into CASSYQRGGGDEKLFF.

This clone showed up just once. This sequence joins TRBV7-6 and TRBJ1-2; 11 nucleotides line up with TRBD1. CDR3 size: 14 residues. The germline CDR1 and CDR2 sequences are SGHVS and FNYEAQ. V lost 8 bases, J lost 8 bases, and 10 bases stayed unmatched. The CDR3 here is CASGNRGQGDGYTF. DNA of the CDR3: TGTGCCAGCGGGAATAGGGGACAGGGGGACGGCTACACCTTC.

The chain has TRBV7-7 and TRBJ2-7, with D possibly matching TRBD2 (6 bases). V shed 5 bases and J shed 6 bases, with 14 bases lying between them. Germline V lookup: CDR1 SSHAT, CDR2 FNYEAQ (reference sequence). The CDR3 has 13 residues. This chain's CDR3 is CASSNPGEVEQYF. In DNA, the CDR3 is TGTGCCAGCAGCAATCCCGGGGAGGTCGAGCAGTACTTC. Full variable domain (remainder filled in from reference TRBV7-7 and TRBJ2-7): GAGVSQSPRYKVTKRGQDVTLRCDPISSHATLYWYQQALGQGPEFLTYFNYEAQPDKSGLPSDRFSAERPEGSISTLTIQRTEQRDSAMYRCASSNPGEVEQYFGPGTRLTVT.

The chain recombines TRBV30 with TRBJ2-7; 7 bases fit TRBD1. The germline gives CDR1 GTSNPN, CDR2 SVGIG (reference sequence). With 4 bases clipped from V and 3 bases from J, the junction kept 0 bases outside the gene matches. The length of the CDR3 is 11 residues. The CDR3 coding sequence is TGTGCCTGGACAGGGGGCTACGAGCAGTACTTC. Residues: CAWTGGYEQYF.

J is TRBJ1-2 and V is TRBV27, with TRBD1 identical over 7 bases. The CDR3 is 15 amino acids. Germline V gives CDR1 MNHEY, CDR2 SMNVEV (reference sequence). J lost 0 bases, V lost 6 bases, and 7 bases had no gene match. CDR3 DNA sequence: TGTGCCAGCAGACCGCTGGGACAGACTAACTATGGCTACACCTTC. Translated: CASRPLGQTNYGYTF.

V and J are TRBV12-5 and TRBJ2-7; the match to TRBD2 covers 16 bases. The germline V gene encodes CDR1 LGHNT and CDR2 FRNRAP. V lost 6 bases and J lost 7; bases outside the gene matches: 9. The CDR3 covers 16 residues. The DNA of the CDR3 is TGTGCTAGTGGACCCGGGACTAGCGGGAGGGCCGAAGAGCAGTACTTC. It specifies CASGPGTSGRAEEQYF.

The CDR3 sequence is CASSSGQLNTEAFF. The CDR3 DNA sequence: TGCGCCAGCAGCAGCGGACAGTTGAACACTGAAGCTTTCTTT. The chain carries TRBV5-1 and TRBJ1-1, with D possibly matching TRBD1 (6 bases). Germline V gives CDR1 SGHRS, CDR2 YFSETQ. V was trimmed by 4 bases and J by 0 bases, leaving 10 bases between them. This CDR3 has 14 amino acids.

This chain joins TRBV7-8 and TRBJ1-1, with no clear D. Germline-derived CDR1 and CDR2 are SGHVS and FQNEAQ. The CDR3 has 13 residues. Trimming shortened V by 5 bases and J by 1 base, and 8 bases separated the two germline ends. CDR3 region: CASSTRENTEAFF. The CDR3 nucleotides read TGTGCCAGCAGCACCCGGGAGAACACTGAAGCTTTCTTT.

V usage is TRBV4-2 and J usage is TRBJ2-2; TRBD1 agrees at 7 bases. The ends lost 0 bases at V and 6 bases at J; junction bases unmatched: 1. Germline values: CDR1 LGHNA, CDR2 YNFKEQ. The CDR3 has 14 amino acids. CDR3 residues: CASSQEQGAGELFF. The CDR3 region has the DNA TGTGCCAGCAGCCAAGAGCAGGGGGCCGGGGAGCTGTTTTTT.

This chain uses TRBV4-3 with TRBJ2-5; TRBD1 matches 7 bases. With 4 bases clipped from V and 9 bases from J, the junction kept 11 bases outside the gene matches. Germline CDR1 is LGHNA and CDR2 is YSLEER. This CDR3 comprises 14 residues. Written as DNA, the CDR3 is TGCGCCAGCAGCCCCTCCCCCGGCCAGGGGGCCCAGTACTTC. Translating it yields CASSPSPGQGAQYF.

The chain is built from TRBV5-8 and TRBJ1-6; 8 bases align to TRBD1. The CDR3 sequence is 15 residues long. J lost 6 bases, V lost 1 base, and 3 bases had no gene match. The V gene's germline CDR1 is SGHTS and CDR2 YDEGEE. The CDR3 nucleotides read TGTGCCAGCAGCTTGCCCGGACAGGGTAATTCACCCCTCCACTTT. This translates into CASSLPGQGNSPLHF.

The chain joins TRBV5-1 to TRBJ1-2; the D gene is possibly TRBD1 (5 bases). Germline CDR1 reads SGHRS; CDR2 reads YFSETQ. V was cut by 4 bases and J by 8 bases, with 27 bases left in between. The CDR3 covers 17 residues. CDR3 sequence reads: CASSAAGTDLAVSGYTF. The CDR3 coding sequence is TGCGCCAGCAGCGCAGCCGGGACTGACTTAGCCGTGTCGGGCTACACCTTC.

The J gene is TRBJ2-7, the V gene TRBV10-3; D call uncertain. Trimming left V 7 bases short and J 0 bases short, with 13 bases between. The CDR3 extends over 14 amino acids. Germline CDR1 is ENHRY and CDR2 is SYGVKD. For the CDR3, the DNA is TGTGCCATCACCGTCGACTCTCTCTCCTACGAGCAGTACTTC. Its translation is CAITVDSLSYEQYF.

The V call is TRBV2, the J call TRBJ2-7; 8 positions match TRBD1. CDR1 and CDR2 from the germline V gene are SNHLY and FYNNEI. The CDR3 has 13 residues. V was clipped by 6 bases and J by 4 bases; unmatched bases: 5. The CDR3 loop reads CASSYQGAYEQYF. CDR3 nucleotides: TGTGCCAGCAGCTACCAGGGGGCATACGAGCAGTACTTC.

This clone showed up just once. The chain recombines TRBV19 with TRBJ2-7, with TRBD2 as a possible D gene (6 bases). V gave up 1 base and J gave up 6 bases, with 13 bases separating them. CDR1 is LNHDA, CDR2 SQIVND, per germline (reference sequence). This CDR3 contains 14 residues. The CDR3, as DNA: TGTGCCAGTAGTATAGTGGGCTTCGGGGGCGAGCAGTACTTC. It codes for CASSIVGFGGEQYF.

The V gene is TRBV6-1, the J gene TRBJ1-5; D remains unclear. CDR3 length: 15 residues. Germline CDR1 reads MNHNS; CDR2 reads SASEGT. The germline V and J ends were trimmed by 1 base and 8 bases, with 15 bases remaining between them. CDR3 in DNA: TGTGCCAGCAGTGAAGGCGTTGGCGGGAGGGAGCCCCAGCATTTT. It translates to CASSEGVGGREPQHF.

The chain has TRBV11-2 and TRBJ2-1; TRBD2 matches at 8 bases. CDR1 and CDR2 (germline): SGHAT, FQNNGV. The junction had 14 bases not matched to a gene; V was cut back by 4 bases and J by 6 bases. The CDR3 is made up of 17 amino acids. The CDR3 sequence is CASSSGGWSGGLNEQFF. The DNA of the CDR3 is TGTGCCAGCAGCTCCGGGGGCTGGAGCGGGGGCCTCAATGAGCAGTTCTTC. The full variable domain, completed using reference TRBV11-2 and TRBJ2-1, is EAGVAQSPRYKIIEKRQSVAFWCNPISGHATLYWYQQILGQGPKLLIQFQNNGVVDDSQLPKDRFSAERLKGVDSTLKIQPAKLEDSAVYLCASSSGGWSGGLNEQFFGPGTRLTVL.

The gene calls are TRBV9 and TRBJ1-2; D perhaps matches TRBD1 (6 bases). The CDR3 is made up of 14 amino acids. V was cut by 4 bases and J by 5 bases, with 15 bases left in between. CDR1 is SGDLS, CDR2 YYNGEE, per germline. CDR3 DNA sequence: TGTGCCAGCAGCTCCACACAGGGCCGTTATGGCTACACCTTC. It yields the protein CASSSTQGRYGYTF.